These 20 T cell receptor beta chains came from one sample sequenced in a study of T-cell memory formation after mild COVID-19. TCRdb re-called the 5' RACE reads with MiXCR, one entry per CDR3 protein. The repertoire consists of about 300,000 distinct CDR3 sequences, with 19% occurring once and the leading ten covering roughly 20%. The sequenced material came from PBMCs or a T cell subset sorted from them (not recorded which). Receptors were obtained from a man aged 18 to 29 who had mild COVID-19 (a few samples of this study predate the infection). Cell type and time point are not known.

This clonotype was counted once. V usage is TRBV20-1 and J usage is TRBJ1-6, with D perhaps TRBD1 (5 bases). V lost 5 bases to trimming and J lost 10 bases, with 18 bases between them. This CDR3 has 14 residues. Germline values: CDR1 DFQATT, CDR2 SNEGSKA (reference sequence). The CDR3 DNA reads TGCAGTGCTGGTCGGGGGGGTCGGGGATCACCCCTCCACTTT. It encodes CSAGRGGRGSPLHF.

The chain uses TRBV5-4 and TRBJ1-2, with D unresolved. Per the germline V gene, CDR1 is SGHNT and CDR2 is YYREEE (reference sequence). V was clipped by 0 bases and J by 3 bases, with 6 bases between them. The CDR3 spans 13 residues. CDR3 sequence reads: CASSLDSHYGYTF. CDR3 bases: TGTGCCAGCAGCTTGGACAGCCACTATGGCTACACCTTC. Variable domain in full (rest from reference TRBV5-4 and TRBJ1-2): ETGVTQSPTHLIKTRGQQVTLRCSSQSGHNTVSWYQQALGQGPQFIFQYYREEENGRGNFPPRFSGLQFPNYSSELNVNALELDDSALYLCASSLDSHYGYTFGSGTRLTVV.

The chain couples TRBV24-1 to TRBJ1-1, with TRBD1 matching over 7 bases. The CDR3 is 13 residues long. After removal of 0 bases from V and 7 bases from J, the junction contained 1 base not matched to a gene. Germline V CDR1 and CDR2: KGHDR, SFDVKD. In DNA, the CDR3 is TGTGCCACCAGTGATTTGGGACAGGATGAAGCTTTCTTT. It specifies CATSDLGQDEAFF.

This clonotype has more than one count but fewer than ten. The chain recombines TRBV2 with TRBJ1-1; tentatively, D is TRBD1 (5 bases). The V end lost 7 bases, the J end lost 7 bases, and 25 bases lay between the germline ends. Germline assignment: CDR1 SNHLY and CDR2 FYNNEI. The CDR3 runs to 16 residues. The CDR3 here is CASTGTAPLAGFEAFF. In DNA form, the CDR3 reads TGTGCCAGCACGGGGACGGCGCCATTAGCGGGGTTTGAAGCTTTCTTT.

This clonotype came up a few times. The chain employs TRBV5-1 and TRBJ2-7, with D unresolved. Germline V gives CDR1 SGHRS, CDR2 YFSETQ. V was shortened by 0 bases and J by 2 bases, with 12 bases between the two germline ends. CDR3 length equals 15 residues. CDR3 sequence reads: CASSLEFGPAYEQYV. The CDR3 nucleotides are TGCGCCAGCAGCTTGGAGTTTGGGCCCGCCTACGAGCAGTACGTC.

The chain has TRBV7-9 and TRBJ2-3, with 7 bases identical to TRBD2. Germline CDR1 reads SEHNR; CDR2 reads FQNEAQ (reference sequence). This CDR3 comprises 14 residues. Trimming cost V 4 bases and J 10 bases; bases outside gene matches: 11. The CDR3 here is CASSSPSRGGSQYF. The CDR3 coding sequence is TGTGCCAGCAGCTCCCCCAGTCGCGGGGGTTCGCAGTATTTT. Looking up the rest from reference TRBV7-9 and TRBJ2-3 gives the full variable domain: DTGVSQNPRHKITKRGQNVTFRCDPISEHNRLYWYRQTLGQGPEFLTYFQNEAQLEKSRLLSDRFSAERPKGSFSTLEIQRTEQGDSAMYLCASSSPSRGGSQYFGPGTRLTVL.

This clonotype was observed a handful of times. The V call is TRBV29-1, the J call TRBJ2-2; D ambiguous. This CDR3 has 15 residues. Germline loops: CDR1 SQVTM, CDR2 ANQGSEA. Trimming shortened V by 4 bases and J by 4 bases, and 16 bases separated the two germline ends. CDR3 amino acids: CSVASGTMSTGELFF. CDR3 nucleotide sequence: TGCAGCGTTGCCTCGGGTACAATGAGCACCGGGGAGCTGTTTTTT.

There are a few counts of this clonotype. The chain combines TRBV27 with TRBJ1-2; tentative D call: TRBD1 (5 bases). Per germline, CDR1 MNHEY and CDR2 SMNVEV (reference sequence). The CDR3 consists of 13 residues. V lost 6 bases, J lost 8 bases, and 16 bases lay in between. CDR3 loop: CASSLSGSAGYTF. The CDR3, as DNA: TGTGCCAGCAGCCTATCAGGGTCCGCGGGCTACACCTTC.

This clonotype was seen repeatedly, ten times or more. The rearrangement joins TRBV5-1 to TRBJ1-1; TRBD1 aligns across 8 bases. The germline V gene has CDR1 SGHRS and CDR2 YFSETQ. This CDR3 spans 14 amino acids. V dropped 4 bases and J dropped 11; count of bases not matched to a gene: 13. The CDR3 spells CASSVDGTGGSAFF. CDR3 in DNA: TGCGCCAGCAGCGTGGATGGGACAGGAGGTTCGGCTTTCTTT.

The chain combines TRBV27 with TRBJ2-7, with a weak D call TRBD1 (6 bases). The V end was cut by 3 bases, the J end by 2 bases, with 17 bases between. This CDR3 comprises 16 residues. CDR1 is MNHEY and CDR2 is SMNVEV in the germline V gene (reference sequence). DNA of the CDR3: TGTGCCAGCAGTTTCGCATCCGGGACACCAACCTACGAGCAGTACTTC. It is translated as CASSFASGTPTYEQYF.

The chain carries TRBV20-1 and TRBJ1-5; no firm D call. The CDR3 is made up of 13 amino acids. In germline, CDR1 is DFQATT, CDR2 SNEGSKA (reference sequence). As DNA, the CDR3 is TGCAGCGCCTACTCCGGTAGCAATCAGCCCCAGCATTTT. Translation: CSAYSGSNQPQHF.

The J gene is TRBJ2-1, the V gene TRBV5-1; 10 nucleotides match TRBD1. This CDR3 region has 13 residues. V gave up 4 bases and J gave up 10 bases; unmatched junction bases: 5. Germline assignment: CDR1 SGHRS and CDR2 YFSETQ. Here the CDR3 reads CASSPTTGGEQFF. In DNA form, the CDR3 reads TGCGCCAGCAGCCCGACGACAGGGGGCGAGCAGTTCTTC.

The rearrangement uses TRBV25-1 and TRBJ2-7; TRBD2 matches at 9 bases. Germline CDR1 is MGHDK and CDR2 is SYGVNS. The CDR3 contains 12 residues. Germline trimming cut 1 base from V and 12 bases from J; bases unmatched to any gene: 4. The CDR3 sequence: CASSESLAGRYF. CDR3 nucleotides: TGTGCCAGCAGTGAATCTCTAGCGGGGAGGTACTTC.

CDR3 residues: CASSQDLQRGGFEQFF. DNA for the CDR3: TGCGCCAGCAGCCAAGATCTCCAGCGGGGGGGCTTTGAGCAGTTCTTC. The chain is built from TRBV4-3 and TRBJ2-1; 10 bases agree with TRBD2. The CDR3 is 16 amino acids. Germline values: CDR1 LGHNA, CDR2 YSLEER. The V and J ends lost 0 bases and 9 bases, in that order; junction bases with no gene match: 8.

This chain uses TRBV25-1 with TRBJ1-6; tentative D call: TRBD1 (6 bases). Per germline, CDR1 MGHDK and CDR2 SYGVNS. The CDR3 is 14 amino acids. The V end lost 8 bases, the J end lost 10 bases, and 18 bases lay between the germline ends. CDR3 in amino acids: CASSWGQGTSPLHF. As DNA, the CDR3 is TGTGCCAGCTCATGGGGGCAGGGTACCTCACCCCTCCACTTT.

At least ten counts were recorded for this clonotype. The chain carries TRBV20-1 and TRBJ1-6; no definite D call. Germline loops: CDR1 DFQATT, CDR2 SNEGSKA (reference sequence). Trimming left V 6 bases short and J 7 bases short, with 16 bases between. This CDR3 has 14 amino acids. Here the CDR3 DNA reads TGCAGTGCGCTAGCGGCCCTGAAAAATTCACCCCTCCACTTT. Its protein is CSALAALKNSPLHF.

This rearrangement joins TRBV7-9 to TRBJ1-1; TRBD1 might be the D (5 bases). The length of the CDR3 is 14 residues. CDR1 is SEHNR, CDR2 FQNEAQ, per germline (reference sequence). V lost 5 bases to trimming and J lost 1 base, with 11 bases between them. CDR3 in amino acids: CASSRGASNTEAFF. CDR3 bases: TGTGCCAGCAGCCGAGGGGCATCGAACACTGAAGCTTTCTTT.

This chain uses TRBV24-1 with TRBJ2-3, with 9 bases fitting TRBD1. Per germline, CDR1 KGHDR and CDR2 SFDVKD. V lost 3 bases to trimming and J lost 4 bases; unmatched junction nucleotides: 7. The CDR3 length is 16 residues. The CDR3 here is CATSDRTGGAPDTQYF. DNA of the CDR3: TGTGCCACCAGTGATCGCACAGGGGGCGCCCCAGATACGCAGTATTTT.

V usage is TRBV5-1 and J usage is TRBJ2-7; 8 bases align to TRBD1. This CDR3 is 15 amino acids long. V was pared by 4 bases and J by 5 bases, with 11 bases of the junction left unmatched. Germline lookup yields CDR1 SGHRS and CDR2 YFSETQ. The CDR3, as DNA: TGCGCCAGCAGCCCCGGACAGGGTGTCGGCCACGAGCAGTACTTC. Protein: CASSPGQGVGHEQYF.

The rearrangement joins TRBV5-5 to TRBJ2-7; a weak D match, TRBD2 (5 bases). The germline V and J ends were trimmed by 1 base and 9 bases, with 8 bases remaining between them. The CDR3 runs to 11 residues. Germline V lookup: CDR1 SGHKS, CDR2 YYEKEE (reference sequence). The CDR3: CASSLYAGQYF. In nucleotides, the CDR3 is TGTGCCAGCAGCTTGTATGCGGGGCAGTACTTC.